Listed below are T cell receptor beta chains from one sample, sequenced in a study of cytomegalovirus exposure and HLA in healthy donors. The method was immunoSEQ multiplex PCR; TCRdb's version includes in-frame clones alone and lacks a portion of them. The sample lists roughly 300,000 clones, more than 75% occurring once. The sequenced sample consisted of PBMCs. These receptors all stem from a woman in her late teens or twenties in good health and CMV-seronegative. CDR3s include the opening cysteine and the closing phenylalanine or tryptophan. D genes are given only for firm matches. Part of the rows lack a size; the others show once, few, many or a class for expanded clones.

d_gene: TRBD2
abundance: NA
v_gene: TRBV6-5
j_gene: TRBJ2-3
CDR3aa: CAPHRTSVADTQYF
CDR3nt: TGTGCCCCCCACAGGACTAGCGTGGCAGATACGCAGTATTTT

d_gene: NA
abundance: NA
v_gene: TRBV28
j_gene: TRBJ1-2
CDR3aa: CASSSGSNYGYTF
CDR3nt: TGTGCCAGCAGTTCCGGTTCTAACTATGGCTACACCTTC

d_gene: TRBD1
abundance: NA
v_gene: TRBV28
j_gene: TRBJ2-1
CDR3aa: CASRDTGTGSNEQFF
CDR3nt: TGTGCCAGCAGGGACACCGGGACAGGGAGCAATGAGCAGTTCTTC

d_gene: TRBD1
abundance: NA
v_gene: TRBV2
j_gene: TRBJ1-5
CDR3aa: CASSEFGLQGSNQPQHF
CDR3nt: TGTGCCAGCAGTGAATTCGGGTTACAGGGGAGCAATCAGCCCCAGCATTTT

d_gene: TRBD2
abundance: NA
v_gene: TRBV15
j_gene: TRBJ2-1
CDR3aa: CATSRSISGTGTYNEQFF
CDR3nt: TGTGCCACCAGCAGATCCATTAGCGGGACTGGAACCTACAATGAGCAGTTCTTC

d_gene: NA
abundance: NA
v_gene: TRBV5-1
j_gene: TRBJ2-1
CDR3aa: CASSPPGVTNSEGRLNEQFF
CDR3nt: TGCGCCAGCAGCCCCCCGGGTGTTACGAACTCTGAGGGAAGACTCAATGAGCAGTTCTTC

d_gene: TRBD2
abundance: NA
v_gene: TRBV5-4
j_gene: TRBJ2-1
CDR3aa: CASSPSGLADNEQFF
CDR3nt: TGTGCCAGCAGCCCGTCGGGACTAGCGGACAATGAGCAGTTCTTC

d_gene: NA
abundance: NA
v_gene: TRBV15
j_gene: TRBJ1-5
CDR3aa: CATSRGSGNNQPQHF
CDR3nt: TGTGCCACCAGCAGAGGTTCGGGGAACAATCAGCCCCAGCATTTT

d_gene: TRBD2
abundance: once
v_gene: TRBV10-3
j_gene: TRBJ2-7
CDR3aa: CAISDGLAGERKNYEQYF
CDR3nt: TGTGCCATCAGTGACGGACTAGCGGGAGAGAGGAAAAACTACGAGCAGTACTTC

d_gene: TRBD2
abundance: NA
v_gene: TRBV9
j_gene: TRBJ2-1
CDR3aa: CASSRGGGLNNEQFF
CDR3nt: TGTGCCAGCAGTCGCGGGGGGGGGCTTAACAATGAGCAGTTCTTC

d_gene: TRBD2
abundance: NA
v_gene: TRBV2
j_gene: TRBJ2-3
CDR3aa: CASSNQLAGGPGTDTQYF
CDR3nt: TGTGCCAGCAGTAACCAATTAGCGGGAGGGCCTGGCACAGATACGCAGTATTTT

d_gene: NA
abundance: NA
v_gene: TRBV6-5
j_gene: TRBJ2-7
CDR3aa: CASSYSSGLSYEQYF
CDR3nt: TGTGCCAGCAGTTACTCTTCAGGCCTAAGTTACGAGCAGTACTTC

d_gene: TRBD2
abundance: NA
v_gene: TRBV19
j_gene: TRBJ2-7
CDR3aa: CASSRLAGGFYEQYF
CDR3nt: TGTGCCAGTAGTCGACTAGCGGGAGGGTTCTACGAGCAGTACTTC

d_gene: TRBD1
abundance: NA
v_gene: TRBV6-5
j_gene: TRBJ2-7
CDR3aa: CASSRDRDPYEQYF
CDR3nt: TGTGCCAGCAGTAGGGACAGGGACCCCTACGAGCAGTACTTC

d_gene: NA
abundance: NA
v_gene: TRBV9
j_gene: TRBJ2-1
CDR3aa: CASSSGLRYYNEQFF
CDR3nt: TGTGCCAGCAGTTCTGGACTGAGGTACTACAATGAGCAGTTCTTC

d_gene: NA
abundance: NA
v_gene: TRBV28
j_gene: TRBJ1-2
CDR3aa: CASTRANYGYTF
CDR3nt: TGTGCCAGCACGCGCGCCAACTATGGCTACACCTTC

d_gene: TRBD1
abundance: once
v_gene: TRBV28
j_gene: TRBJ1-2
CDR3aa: CASRRPGQVTYGYTF
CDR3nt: TGTGCCAGCAGACGACCGGGACAGGTAACCTATGGCTACACCTTC

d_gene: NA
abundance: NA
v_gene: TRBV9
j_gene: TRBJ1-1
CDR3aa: CASSVEAGQNTEAFF
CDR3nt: TGTGCCAGCAGCGTAGAGGCAGGGCAAAACACTGAAGCTTTCTTT

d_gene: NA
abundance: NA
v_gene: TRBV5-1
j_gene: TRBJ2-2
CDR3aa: CASSLDEAALNTGELFF
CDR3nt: TGCGCCAGCAGCTTGGACGAGGCTGCTCTGAACACCGGGGAGCTGTTTTTT

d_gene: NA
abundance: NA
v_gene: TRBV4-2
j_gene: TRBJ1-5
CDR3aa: CASSQAPRGQSNQPQHF
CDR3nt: TGTGCCAGCAGCCAAGCACCCAGAGGTCAGAGCAATCAGCCCCAGCATTTT

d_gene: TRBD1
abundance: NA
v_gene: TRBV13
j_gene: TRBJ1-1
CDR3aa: CASSPTGAGTEAFF
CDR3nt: TGTGCCAGCAGCCCCACAGGGGCTGGCACTGAAGCTTTCTTT

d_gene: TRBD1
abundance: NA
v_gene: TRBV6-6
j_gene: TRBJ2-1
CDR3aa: CASSGQESSYNEQFF
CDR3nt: TGTGCCAGCAGTGGACAGGAGAGCTCCTACAATGAGCAGTTCTTC

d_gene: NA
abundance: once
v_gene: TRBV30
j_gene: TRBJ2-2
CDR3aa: CAWNRYSDTGELFF
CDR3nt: TGTGCCTGGAACCGGTACTCGGACACCGGGGAGCTGTTTTTT

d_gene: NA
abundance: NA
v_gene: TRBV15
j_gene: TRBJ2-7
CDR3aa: CATSRDGTGRSSYEQYF
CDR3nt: TGTGCCACCAGCAGGGACGGTACAGGGCGAAGCTCCTACGAGCAGTACTTC